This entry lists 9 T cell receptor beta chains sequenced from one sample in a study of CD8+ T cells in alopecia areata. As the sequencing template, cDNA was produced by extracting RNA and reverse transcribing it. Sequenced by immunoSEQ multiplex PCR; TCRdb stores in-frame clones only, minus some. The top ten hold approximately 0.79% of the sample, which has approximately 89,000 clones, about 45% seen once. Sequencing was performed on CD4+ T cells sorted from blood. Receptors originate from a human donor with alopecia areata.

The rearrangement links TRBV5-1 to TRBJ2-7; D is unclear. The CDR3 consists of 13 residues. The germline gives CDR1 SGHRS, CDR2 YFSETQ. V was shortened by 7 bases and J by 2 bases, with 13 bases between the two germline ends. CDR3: CASASGSTYEQYF. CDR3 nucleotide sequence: TGCGCCAGCGCATCCGGGTCGACCTACGAGCAGTACTTC. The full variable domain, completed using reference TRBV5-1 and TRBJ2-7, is KAGVTQTPRYLIKTRGQQVTLSCSPISGHRSVSWYQQTPGQGLQFLFEYFSETQRNKGNFPGRFSGRQFSNSRSEMNVSTLELGDSALYLCASASGSTYEQYFGPGTRLTVT.

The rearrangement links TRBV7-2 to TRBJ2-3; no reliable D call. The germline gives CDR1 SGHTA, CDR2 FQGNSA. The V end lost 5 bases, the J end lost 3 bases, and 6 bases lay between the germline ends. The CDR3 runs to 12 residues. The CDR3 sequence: CASSTRTDTQYF. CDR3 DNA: TGTGCCAGCAGCACCCGGACAGATACGCAGTATTTT.

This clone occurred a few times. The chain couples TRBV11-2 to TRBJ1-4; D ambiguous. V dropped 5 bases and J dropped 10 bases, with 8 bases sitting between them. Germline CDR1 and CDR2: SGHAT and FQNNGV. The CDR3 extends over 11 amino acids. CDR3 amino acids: CASSAYGKLFF. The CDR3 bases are TGTGCCAGCAGCGCCTATGGAAAACTGTTTTTT.

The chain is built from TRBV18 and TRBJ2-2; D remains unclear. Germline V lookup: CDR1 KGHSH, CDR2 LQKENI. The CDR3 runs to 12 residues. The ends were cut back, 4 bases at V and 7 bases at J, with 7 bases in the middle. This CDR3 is CASSQGFGELFF. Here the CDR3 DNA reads TGTGCCAGCTCACAAGGTTTCGGGGAGCTGTTTTTT.

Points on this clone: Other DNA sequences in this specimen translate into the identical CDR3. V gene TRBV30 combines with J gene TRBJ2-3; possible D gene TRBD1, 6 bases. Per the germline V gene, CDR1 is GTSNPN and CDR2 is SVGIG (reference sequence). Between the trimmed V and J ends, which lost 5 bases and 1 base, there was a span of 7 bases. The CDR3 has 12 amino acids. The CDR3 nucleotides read TGTGCCTGGGGACAGCGCACAGATACGCAGTATTTT. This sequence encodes CAWGQRTDTQYF. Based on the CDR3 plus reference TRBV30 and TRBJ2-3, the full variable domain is SQTIHQWPATLVQPVGSPLSLECTVEGTSNPNLYWYRQAAGRGLQLLFYSVGIGQISSEVPQNLSASRPQDRQFILSSKKLLLSDSGFYLCAWGQRTDTQYFGPGTRLTVL.

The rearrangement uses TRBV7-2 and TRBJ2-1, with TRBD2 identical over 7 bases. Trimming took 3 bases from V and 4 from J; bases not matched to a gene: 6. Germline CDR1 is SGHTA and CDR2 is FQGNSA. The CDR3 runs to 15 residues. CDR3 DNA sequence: TGTGCCAGCAGCTTCTCGGCTAGCGGTTACAATGAGCAGTTCTTC. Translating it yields CASSFSASGYNEQFF.

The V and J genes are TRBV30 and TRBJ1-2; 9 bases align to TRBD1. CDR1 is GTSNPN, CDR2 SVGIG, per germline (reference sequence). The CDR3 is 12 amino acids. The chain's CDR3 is CAAGQGDYGYTF. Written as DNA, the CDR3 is TGTGCAGCGGGACAGGGCGACTATGGCTACACCTTC. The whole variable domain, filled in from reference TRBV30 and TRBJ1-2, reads SQTIHQWPATLVQPVGSPLSLECTVEGTSNPNLYWYRQAAGRGLQLLFYSVGIGQISSEVPQNLSASRPQDRQFILSSKKLLLSDSGFYLCAAGQGDYGYTFGSGTRLTVV.

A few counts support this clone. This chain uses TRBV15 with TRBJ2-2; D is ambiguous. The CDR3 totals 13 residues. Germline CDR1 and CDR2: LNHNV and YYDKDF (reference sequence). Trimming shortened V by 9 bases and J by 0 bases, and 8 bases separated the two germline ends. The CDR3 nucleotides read TGTGCCACGGGCGACTCGAACACCGGGGAGCTGTTTTTT. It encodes CATGDSNTGELFF.

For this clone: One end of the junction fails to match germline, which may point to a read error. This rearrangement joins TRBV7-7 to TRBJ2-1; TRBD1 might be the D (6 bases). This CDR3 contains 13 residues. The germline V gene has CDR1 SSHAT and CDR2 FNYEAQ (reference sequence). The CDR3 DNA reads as TGTGCTAGCAGCTTAGCAGGGGACAATGAGCAGTTCTTC. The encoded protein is CASSLAGDNEQFF.